These T cell receptor beta chains were read from a single sample in a study of T cell responses to AZD1222 COVID-19 vaccine. Sequencing was performed with immunoSEQ multiplex PCR; in TCRdb, only in-frame clones are kept and a portion is missing. The profile shows approximately 110,000 clones, approximately 88% of them singletons. The sequencing here drew on peripheral blood, taken on day 0 of AZD1222 vaccination. These receptors were obtained from an adult in good health. CDR3s include the opening cysteine and the closing phenylalanine or tryptophan. A D gene is named only where the DNA matches it firmly. Clone size appears in some rows only: once, few, many, or a class for an expanded clone.

TRBD1 TRBJ2-3 TRBV5-3 . CARSPGTANTDTQYF TGTGCCAGAAGCCCCGGGACAGCGAACACAGATACGCAGTATTTT
. TRBJ2-3 TRBV20-1 . CSASSRVGTDTQYF TGCAGTGCTAGTAGCAGGGTCGGCACAGATACGCAGTATTTT
. TRBJ1-5 TRBV19 once CASRAGRSNQPQHF TGTGCCAGTAGGGCGGGACGTAGCAATCAGCCCCAGCATTTT
. TRBJ2-2 TRBV7-9 . CASSGWTARTGELFF TGTGCCAGCAGCGGCTGGACCGCCCGCACCGGGGAGCTGTTTTTT
TRBD1 TRBJ1-6 TRBV9 . CASSARQGPTYNSPLHF TGTGCCAGCAGCGCCAGACAGGGACCAACATATAATTCACCCCTCCACTTT
. TRBJ2-7 TRBV7-6 . CASSLGGQSSYEQYF TGTGCCAGCAGCTTAGGAGGGCAGAGCTCCTACGAGCAGTACTTC
TRBD1 TRBJ1-2 TRBV27 once CASSSDRALGYTF TGTGCCAGCAGTTCGGACAGGGCCCTAGGCTACACCTTC
. TRBJ2-1 TRBV7-9 . CASSPEGFSYNEQFF TGTGCCAGCAGCCCAGAGGGGTTCTCCTACAATGAGCAGTTCTTC
. TRBJ1-5 TRBV6-2/TRBV6-3 . CASSLIGEGGNQPQHF TGTGCCAGCAGTCTAATCGGGGAGGGGGGCAATCAGCCCCAGCATTTT
TRBD1 TRBJ1-2 TRBV19 once CATGRTGGDYGYTF TGTGCCACGGGTCGGACAGGGGGCGACTATGGCTACACCTTC
. TRBJ1-3 TRBV6-2/TRBV6-3 . CASSVTAGNTIYF TGTGCCAGCAGTGTTACAGCTGGAAACACCATATATTTT
TRBD2 TRBJ2-3 TRBV7-2 . CASSSGGGANTQYF TGTGCCAGCAGCTCGGGCGGGGGGGCGAATACGCAGTATTTT
. TRBJ1-5 TRBV7-2 . CASSLEADQPQHF TGTGCCAGCAGCTTGGAGGCAGATCAGCCCCAGCATTTT
. TRBJ2-3 TRBV28 . CKTSTGTDTQYF TGTAAAACGAGTACGGGCACAGATACGCAGTATTTT
. TRBJ1-5 TRBV7-2 . CASSLVGQGGNQPQHF TGTGCCAGCAGCTTAGTAGGGCAGGGTGGCAATCAGCCCCAGCATTTT
TRBD1 TRBJ1-1 TRBV19 . CASSARGQGNTEAFF TGTGCCAGTAGTGCCCGGGGACAGGGCAACACTGAAGCTTTCTTT
. TRBJ2-2 TRBV19 . CASGEGTGELFF TGTGCCAGTGGGGAAGGAACCGGGGAGCTGTTTTTT
. TRBJ2-3 TRBV7-2 . CASSLAEGNTQYF TGTGCCAGCAGCTTAGCGGAGGGAAATACGCAGTATTTT
. TRBJ2-1 TRBV7-9 few CASSWAEYNEQFF TGTGCCAGCAGTTGGGCAGAATACAATGAGCAGTTCTTC
. TRBJ2-5 TRBV7-8 . CASSSHRDRGQETQYF TGTGCCAGCAGCTCACACAGGGATCGGGGTCAAGAGACCCAGTACTTC
. TRBJ2-5 TRBV7-6 . CASSLAHQETQYF TGTGCCAGCAGCTTAGCGCATCAAGAGACCCAGTACTTC
TRBD2 TRBJ2-2 TRBV7-2 . CASSFLSGGAGELFF TGTGCCAGCAGCTTCCTTAGCGGGGGGGCCGGGGAGCTGTTTTTT
. TRBJ2-4 TRBV28 . CASSSRRGDIQYF TGTGCCAGCAGCTCTAGGCGGGGCGACATTCAGTACTTC
TRBD1 TRBJ2-7 TRBV6-5 . CASSYRGPNYEQYF TGTGCCAGCAGCTACAGGGGTCCCAACTACGAGCAGTACTTC
. TRBJ1-4 TRBV6-5 . CASSPGRREGKLFF TGTGCCAGCAGTCCCGGGAGGAGAGAGGGAAAACTGTTTTTT
TRBD2 TRBJ2-5 TRBV12-3/TRBV12-4 once CASSRTSETQYF TGTGCCAGCAGTCGGACTAGCGAGACCCAGTACTTC
. TRBJ2-1 TRBV7-3 . CASSSYPSGAYNEQFF TGTGCCAGCAGCTCTTATCCCTCGGGGGCCTACAATGAGCAGTTCTTC
. TRBJ1-6 TRBV5-6 . CASSPTTEYNSPLHF TGTGCCAGCAGCCCCACGACAGAATATAATTCACCCCTCCACTTT
TRBD1 TRBJ1-1 TRBV7-3 . CASSPTGQENTEAFF TGTGCCAGCAGCCCGACGGGACAGGAGAACACTGAAGCTTTCTTT
TRBD1 TRBJ2-7 TRBV19 . CASSMGQASLEQYF TGTGCCAGTAGTATGGGACAGGCTTCGCTCGAGCAGTACTTC
TRBD2 TRBJ2-1 TRBV19 . CASSTPGGGAYDEQFF TGTGCCAGTAGTACCCCCGGCGGGGGGGCATACGATGAGCAGTTCTTC
. TRBJ1-4 TRBV5-6 . CASSPRMGDNEKLFF TGTGCCAGCAGCCCACGGATGGGGGATAATGAAAAACTGTTTTTT
. TRBJ2-1 TRBV28 . CASSLINEQFF TGTGCCAGCAGTTTAATAAATGAGCAGTTCTTC
. TRBJ1-2 TRBV3-1/TRBV3-2 . CASSQVGGFYGYTF TGTGCCAGCAGTCAGGTTGGGGGATTCTATGGCTACACCTTC
. TRBJ1-5 TRBV25-1 . CASSELGDQPQHF TGTGCCAGCAGTGAATTAGGGGATCAGCCCCAGCATTTT
TRBD1 TRBJ1-5 TRBV3-1/TRBV3-2 . CASSQGTGIAQPQHF TGTGCCAGCAGCCAAGGGACAGGGATTGCTCAGCCCCAGCATTTT
TRBD1 TRBJ1-4 TRBV23-1 . CASSQSGRGNEKLFF TGCGCCAGCAGTCAATCGGGCAGGGGGAATGAAAAACTGTTTTTT
. TRBJ2-7 TRBV11-3 medium-sized CASSARHSDEQYF TGTGCCAGCAGCGCACGTCACTCCGACGAGCAGTACTTC
TRBD1 TRBJ1-4 TRBV6-1 . CASSEEQGTPTTNEKLFF TGTGCCAGCAGCGAAGAACAGGGGACACCTACAACTAATGAAAAACTGTTTTTT
. TRBJ1-1 TRBV5-1 . CASSWGVMNTEAFF TGCGCCAGCAGTTGGGGTGTCATGAACACTGAAGCTTTCTTT
TRBD1 TRBJ2-1 TRBV24-1 . CATSDFTGGSDNEQFF TGTGCCACCAGTGACTTCACAGGGGGGTCGGACAATGAGCAGTTCTTC
TRBD1 TRBJ2-1 TRBV11-2 . CASSPGARTGRVF TGTGCCAGCAGTCCTGGCGCAAGGACAGGGCGAGTCTTC
. TRBJ1-2 TRBV9 . CASNDGSVYGYTF TGTGCCAGCAACGATGGGTCGGTCTATGGCTACACCTTC
. TRBJ1-2 TRBV7-8 . CASSLSSGFHRGYTF TGTGCCAGCAGCTTATCGTCCGGGTTTCACAGAGGCTACACCTTC
. TRBJ2-5 TRBV6-1 . CASSSVGRAQETQYF TGTGCCAGCAGCTCAGTCGGGCGGGCCCAAGAGACCCAGTACTTC
. TRBJ2-7 TRBV5-5 . CASSYDRREQYF TGTGCCAGCAGTTATGACAGACGCGAGCAGTACTTC
. TRBJ2-1 TRBV4-3 . CASSQQEDSSYNEQFF TGCGCCAGCAGCCAGCAGGAGGACAGTTCCTACAATGAGCAGTTCTTC
TRBD2 TRBJ2-3 TRBV6-4 few CASSDSSGGAYTQYF TGTGCCAGCAGTGACTCGAGCGGGGGGGCTTATACGCAGTATTTT
TRBD2 TRBJ2-5 TRBV27 . CASSRGGLYAGETQYF TGTGCCAGCTCACGCGGGGGACTTTACGCGGGAGAGACCCAGTACTTC
. TRBJ1-6 TRBV7-9 . CASTHDRLHSPLHF TGTGCCAGCACCCACGACAGGCTTCATTCACCCCTCCACTTT
. TRBJ2-1 TRBV7-2 . CASRLTGSTYNEQFF TGTGCCAGCAGGCTTACAGGGTCAACCTACAATGAGCAGTTCTTC
. TRBJ1-1 TRBV25-1 . CASSESRGRNTEAFF TGTGCCAGCAGTGAATCAAGGGGAAGGAACACTGAAGCTTTCTTT
TRBD1 TRBJ2-3 TRBV5-6 . CASSSSGTGIRDTQYF TGTGCCAGCAGCTCCTCCGGGACAGGAATTAGAGATACGCAGTATTTT
TRBD2 TRBJ2-2 TRBV4-1 once CASSQRTGGLSGELFF TGCGCCAGCAGCCAAAGAACGGGGGGGCTTTCCGGGGAGCTGTTTTTT
. TRBJ1-5 TRBV5-1 . CASSLNPGQPQHF TGCGCCAGCAGCTTGAACCCGGGACAGCCCCAGCATTTT